This T cell receptor beta chain was captured by sequencing in a study of CXCR3-negative and CXCR3-positive naive CD8 T cells. Study-wide results and caveats: Both of the naive subsets showed about the same high diversity, but memory CD8+ cells had much less.

In terms of frequency, this clonotype is medium-sized. The target antigen is unknown. Germline V gene data show CDR1 as MNHNS and CDR2 as SASEGT. This CDR3 region has 14 residues. The TRB libraries of cDNA were built by UMI-labeled 5' RACE. Reprocessing the 5' RACE reads, TCRdb reports a single entry for every CDR3 protein and omits DNA. The sample table includes about 3,400 distinct CDR3 sequences. Sequenced input: naive CXCR3- CD8+ T cells from blood. The sample's subset: CD45RO-CCR7+CD27+CD95- naive CD8+ T cells lacking CXCR3 (TNR3-). The sequence derives from a human donor in good health. Some clones in this sample may be carry-over from other donors' samples. J is TRBJ1-1 and V is TRBV6-1. CDR3 amino acids: CASSGRPTNTEAFF.